These 10 T cell receptor beta chains were sequenced from one sample in a study of tumor and adjacent non-tumor tissue in lung cancer (dated by TCRdb to about 2018). The method behind the library was multiplex PCR. Sequenced on an Illumina HiSeq 2500. Following protocols modified from ARM-PCR, the researchers constructed TCRbeta libraries through three rounds of nested PCR with primers (Table S4). TCRdb trimmed the raw reads at Q25, called clones with MiXCR and kept productive beta chains. CDR3 protein sequences are deduplicated, and each keeps its most common genes and DNA. A total of over 100,000 distinct CDR3 sequences appear in this sample, approximately 71% of them only once. The ten largest clones represent 35% to 40% of the sample. RNA was isolated from bulk, unsorted tissue, and RNA quality was assessed with a NanoDrop ND-1000 and an Agilent 2100. The source material was lung tumor tissue. The receptors originated from a woman aged 60-70 years with non-small cell lung cancer.

Comment on this clonotype: Relative to the germline gene, one junction end is altered; a read error may explain this. The rearrangement uses TRBV6-6 and TRBJ2-5, with 15 positions matching TRBD2. This CDR3 has 18 amino acids. Per germline, CDR1 MNHNY and CDR2 SVGAGI (reference sequence). CDR3 loop: CASRSGTSGGMYQEIQYF. The CDR3 coding sequence is TGTGCCAGCAGGAGTGGGACTAGCGGGGGGATGTACCAAGAGATCCAGTACTTC.

The chain uses TRBV7-2 and TRBJ2-7; D perhaps matches TRBD2 (6 bases). The V gene's germline CDR1 is SGHTA and CDR2 FQGNSA. V lost 7 bases to trimming and J lost 3 bases, with 19 bases between them. The CDR3 runs 15 residues. The CDR3 DNA follows: TGTGCCAGCAACCCCACCCGGGACTCCTACTACGAGCAGTACTTC. Translated: CASNPTRDSYYEQYF.

This clonotype was seen a handful of times. The chain couples TRBV11-2 to TRBJ1-3; tentative D call: TRBD1 (6 bases). Per germline, CDR1 SGHAT and CDR2 FQNNGV. The ends were cut back, 6 bases at V and 2 bases at J, with 14 bases in the middle. The CDR3 is made up of 15 amino acids. Written as DNA, the CDR3 is TGTGCCAGCAGACTAACAGGGATTCCTGGAAACACCATATATTTT. Amino acid sequence: CASRLTGIPGNTIYF.

Details on this clonotype: At one boundary the junction diverges from the germline segment, which might be a read error. The gene calls are TRBV19 and TRBJ2-2; 8 bases are a match to TRBD1. This CDR3 is built from 16 residues. Germline V gives CDR1 LNHDA, CDR2 SQIVND (reference sequence). The chain's CDR3 is CASTFGTGVITGELYF. CDR3 in DNA: TGTGCCAGTACCTTCGGGACAGGAGTGATCACCGGGGAGCTGTATTTT.

About this clonotype: This may be a read error, as it is one base from a much larger clone. The chain recombines TRBV7-9 with TRBJ2-1, with D maybe TRBD1 (5 bases). In germline, CDR1 is SEHNR, CDR2 FQNEAQ (reference sequence). There are 15 residues in the CDR3. The ends were cut back, 1 base at V and 9 bases at J, with 16 bases in the middle. CDR3 loop: CASSLVPLTVGEQFF. CDR3 nucleotides: TGTGCCAGCAGCTTAGTGCCACTGACAGTGGGTGAGCAGTTCTTC.

On this clonotype: A read error may be the cause here, since a much bigger clone is one base away. The chain joins TRBV20-1 to TRBJ1-4; 8 positions agree with TRBD1. The CDR3 is 14 residues long. Germline V gene data show CDR1 as DFQATT and CDR2 as SNEGSKA (reference sequence). CDR3 DNA: TGCAATGCTAGAAACTTACAGGGGGTGGAAAAACTGTTTTTT. Translated: CNARNLQGVEKLFF.

Details on this clonotype: The final CDR3 position lacks the conserved phenylalanine or tryptophan, pointing to a likely read error. The limits of the CDR3 on the DNA are not certain, so only TCRdb's listed CDR3 is given. This chain links TRBV11-2 with TRBJ1-6. Both ends counted, the CDR3 spans 15 residues. Germline CDR1 SGHAT, CDR2 FQNNGV. The CDR3 spells CASSLQPSPNSPLRI.

Turning to this clonotype: A much larger clone differs by one base, so this may be a read error. This rearrangement joins TRBV12-3 or TRBV12-4 to TRBJ1-2, with TRBD1 matching 7 bases. The ends lost 6 bases at V and 1 base at J; junction bases unmatched: 5. The CDR3 is 14 amino acids. The CDR3 here is CASSRTGLNYGYTF. The CDR3 DNA sequence: TGTGCCAGCAGCAGGACAGGACTTAACTATGGCTACACCTTC.

Concerning this clonotype: One base away lies a much larger clone, so this may be a sequencing read error. This chain connects TRBV20-1 to TRBJ2-7, with TRBD1 identical over 7 bases. The CDR3 runs 16 residues. Looked up from germline, CDR1 is DFQATT and CDR2 is SNEGSKA (reference sequence). J gave up 3 bases and V 2 bases, and 13 bases lay outside the gene matches. The CDR3 region is CSARIAPGTAHYEQYF. CDR3 sequence (DNA): TGCAGTGCTAGAATTGCCCCCGGGACAGCCCACTACGAGCAGTACTTC.

Of note for this clonotype: The conserved final phenylalanine or tryptophan is absent from the CDR3, which likely points to a read error. It is unclear where the CDR3 begins or ends on the DNA, so no DNA is shown, and the CDR3 is as TCRdb lists it. The gene calls are TRBV29-1 and TRBJ1-1. Germline loops: CDR1 SQVTM, CDR2 ANQGSEA. From its first to its last residue, the CDR3 has 13 amino acids. The CDR3 reads CSVETEIYTEAIY.